This TCR beta chain was sequenced in a study of blood T cell repertoires in COVID-19. V lost 0 bases and J lost 4; bases outside the gene matches: 18. Per germline, CDR1 SGDLS and CDR2 YYNGEE. CDR3 length equals 20 residues. TCRdb keeps only in-frame clones here, not all; method: immunoSEQ multiplex PCR. The data hold roughly 90,000 clones, with around 80% observed a single time. V gene TRBV9 combines with J gene TRBJ1-3; 8 nucleotides agree with TRBD1. Material for sequencing was peripheral blood. The sequence came from a woman aged 80 or older with active or convalescent COVID-19. CDR3 amino acids: CASSVGGAGGFPISGNTIYF. CDR3 sequence (DNA): TGTGCCAGCAGCGTAGGGGGCGCAGGGGGCTTTCCGATTTCCGGAAACACCATATATTTT.